This TCR beta chain came from a study of regulatory T cells in long-lasting Graves disease. Overall study findings and caveats: Since the sample size was small, accuracy may have been reduced.

This clonotype came up many times. The antigen is undetermined. Sample time point: newly diagnosed GD, antithyroid drugs for less than 3 months. After RNA was extracted from PBMCs, the TCR library was made from it. For TCR beta, libraries came from iRepertoire HTBI primers and Arm-PCR of CDR3 regions. A single record per CDR3 protein comes from TCRdb applying MiXCR to the multiplex PCR reads. Here the sample spans roughly 520,000 distinct CDR3 sequences, about 11% being singletons. The same data also contributed to another study, on T cells in Graves' hyperthyroidism and ophthalmopathy. That work states: During a first-round RT-PCR of the TCR CDR3, the HTBI primer set was used. Among clonotypes expanded in thyroid above 0.001, most were also found in blood.

The material sequenced was peripheral blood mononuclear cells (PBMCs), taken at new diagnosis, from a patient treated with antithyroid drugs. The TCR was taken from a young woman with Graves disease.

The CDR3 protein is CATSDLKQGITGELFF. The CDR3 DNA is TGTGCCACCAGTGATTTGAAACAGGGGATCACCGGGGAGCTGTTTTTT. V usage is TRBV24-1 and J usage is TRBJ2-2, with 7 nucleotides matching TRBD1. The J segment lost 4 bases and the V segment lost 0 bases, leaving 4 bases of the junction unmatched. The germline V gene encodes CDR1 KGHDR and CDR2 SFDVKD. The CDR3 loop spans 16 amino acids.